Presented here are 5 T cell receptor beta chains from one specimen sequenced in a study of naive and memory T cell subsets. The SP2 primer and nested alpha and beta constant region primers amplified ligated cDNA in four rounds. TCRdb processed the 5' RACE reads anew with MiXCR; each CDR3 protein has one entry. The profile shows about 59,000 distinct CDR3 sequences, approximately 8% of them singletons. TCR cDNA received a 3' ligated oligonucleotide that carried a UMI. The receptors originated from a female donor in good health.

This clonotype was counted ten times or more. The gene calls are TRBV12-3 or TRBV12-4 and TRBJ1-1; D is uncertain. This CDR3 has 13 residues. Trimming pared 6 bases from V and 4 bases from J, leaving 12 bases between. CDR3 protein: CASRRVAGTEAFF. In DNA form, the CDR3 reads TGTGCCAGCAGAAGAGTGGCAGGCACTGAAGCTTTCTTT.

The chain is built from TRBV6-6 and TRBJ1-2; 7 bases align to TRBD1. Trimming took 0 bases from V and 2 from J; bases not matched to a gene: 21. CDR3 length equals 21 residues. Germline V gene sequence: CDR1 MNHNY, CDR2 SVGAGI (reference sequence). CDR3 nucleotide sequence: TGTGCCAGCAGTTACTCGTTGGCCGTCTTTATAGGGGGCGCTATGAACTATGGCTACACCTTC. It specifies CASSYSLAVFIGGAMNYGYTF.

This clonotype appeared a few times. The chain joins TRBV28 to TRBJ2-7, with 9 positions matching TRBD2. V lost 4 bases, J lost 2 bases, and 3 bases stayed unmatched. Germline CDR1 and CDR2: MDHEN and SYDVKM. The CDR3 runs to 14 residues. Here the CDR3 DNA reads TGTGCCAGCAGTTATAGCGGGAGCACCTACGAGCAGTACTTC. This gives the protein CASSYSGSTYEQYF. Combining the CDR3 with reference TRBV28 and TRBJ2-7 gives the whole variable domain DVKVTQSSRYLVKRTGEKVFLECVQDMDHENMFWYRQDPGLGLRLIYFSYDVKMKEKGDIPEGYSVSREKKERFSLILESASTNQTSMYLCASSYSGSTYEQYFGPGTRLTVT.

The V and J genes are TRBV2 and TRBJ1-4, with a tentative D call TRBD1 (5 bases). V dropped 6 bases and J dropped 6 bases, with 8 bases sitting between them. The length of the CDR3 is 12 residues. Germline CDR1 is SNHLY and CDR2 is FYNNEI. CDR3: CASSGDYEKLFF. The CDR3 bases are TGTGCCAGCAGCGGGGACTATGAAAAACTGTTTTTT.

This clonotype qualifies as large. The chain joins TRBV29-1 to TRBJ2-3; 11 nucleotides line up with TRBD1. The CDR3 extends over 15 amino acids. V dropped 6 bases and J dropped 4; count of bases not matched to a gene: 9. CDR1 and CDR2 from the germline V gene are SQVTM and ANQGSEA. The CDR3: CSVWTGGAEADTQYF. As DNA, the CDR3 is TGCAGCGTGTGGACAGGGGGCGCGGAAGCAGATACGCAGTATTTT.